The TCR beta chain under discussion was sequenced for a study of vaccination effects on CD4 cells after COVID-19. Whole-study results and caveats: Few convalescent patients and no early post-infection timepoints were included in the study. Marked clonal contraction of infection- and vaccine-induced clones was seen late after vaccination.

Clones were sequenced by immunoSEQ multiplex PCR, and TCRdb holds only the in-frame ones, with some missing. The sample has 55,000 to 70,000 clones, about 80% seen once. V dropped 4 bases and J dropped 4; count of bases not matched to a gene: 9. This CDR3 spans 15 amino acids. CDR1 MGHRA and CDR2 YSYEKL come from the germline V gene. Pools of viral peptides were used by the ViraFEST assay to expand antigen-specific CD4+ T cells ahead of sequencing. Investigators separated out CD4+ T cells once 10 days of culture had passed. Each participant was given two doses of one vaccine (BNT162b2 or mRNA-1273). Vaccinated recipients, who were negative for nucleocapsid antibodies, had no history of SARS-CoV-2 infection. A half-volume exchange with IL-2 medium occurred on days 3 and 7. In regard to this clone: Its antigen is not identified.

The chain joins TRBV4-1 to TRBJ2-5, with TRBD1 matching 7 bases. This clonotype originated in a human donor who received a COVID-19 vaccine. Sequencing was performed on CD4+ T cells from PBMCs cultured with HCoV-OC43 spike peptides, taken after COVID-19 vaccination. Subset in this sample: HCoV-OC43 spike overlapping peptide pool stimulation. The CDR3 coding sequence is TGCGCCAGCAGCCGTACCGCAGGGGGTGCAGAGACCCAGTACTTC. Its translation: CASSRTAGGAETQYF.